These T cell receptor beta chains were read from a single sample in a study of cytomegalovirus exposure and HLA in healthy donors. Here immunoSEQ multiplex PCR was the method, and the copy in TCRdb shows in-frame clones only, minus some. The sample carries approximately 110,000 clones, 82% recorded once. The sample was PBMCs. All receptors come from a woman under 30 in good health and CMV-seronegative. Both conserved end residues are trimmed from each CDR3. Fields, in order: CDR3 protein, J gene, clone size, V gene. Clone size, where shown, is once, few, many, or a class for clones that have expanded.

CDR3aa: ASSVVQDNGYT
j_gene: TRBJ1-2
abundance: .
v_gene: TRBV9

CDR3aa: ASSLEGASNQPQH
j_gene: TRBJ1-5
abundance: .
v_gene: TRBV5-1

CDR3aa: ASSLGRETEAF
j_gene: TRBJ1-1
abundance: .
v_gene: TRBV5-1

CDR3aa: ASDRGVKGELF
j_gene: TRBJ2-2
abundance: .
v_gene: TRBV6-1

CDR3aa: ASNKQGSGTGELF
j_gene: TRBJ2-2
abundance: few
v_gene: TRBV6-5

CDR3aa: SVEGGTNTYNEQF
j_gene: TRBJ2-1
abundance: .
v_gene: TRBV29-1

CDR3aa: ASSLDRASEKLF
j_gene: TRBJ1-4
abundance: .
v_gene: TRBV18

CDR3aa: ASSSTGTQRKGYYGYT
j_gene: TRBJ1-2
abundance: .
v_gene: TRBV11-2

CDR3aa: ASSIQGNQGGYT
j_gene: TRBJ1-2
abundance: .
v_gene: TRBV19

CDR3aa: ASSPGLAGDNEQF
j_gene: TRBJ2-1
abundance: .
v_gene: TRBV4-2

CDR3aa: ASSEPGQGADEQY
j_gene: TRBJ2-7
abundance: .
v_gene: TRBV6-1

CDR3aa: ASRAGAGGTGELF
j_gene: TRBJ2-2
abundance: .
v_gene: TRBV2

CDR3aa: ASSLGTGNQPQH
j_gene: TRBJ1-5
abundance: .
v_gene: TRBV5-6

CDR3aa: ASSSSPLESSYNEQF
j_gene: TRBJ2-1
abundance: .
v_gene: TRBV7-9

CDR3aa: ASSLVSPGNTGELF
j_gene: TRBJ2-2
abundance: .
v_gene: TRBV7-9

CDR3aa: ASSFRRETYEQY
j_gene: .
abundance: .
v_gene: TRBV28

CDR3aa: ASSRGSEYGYT
j_gene: TRBJ1-2
abundance: .
v_gene: TRBV6-1

CDR3aa: ASSIRGKGNEQF
j_gene: TRBJ2-1
abundance: .
v_gene: TRBV19

CDR3aa: ASSPFGGLNTEAF
j_gene: TRBJ1-1
abundance: .
v_gene: TRBV7-2

CDR3aa: AISEGDRDTGELF
j_gene: TRBJ2-2
abundance: .
v_gene: TRBV10-3

CDR3aa: ASSPTFQGPQH
j_gene: TRBJ1-5
abundance: .
v_gene: TRBV13

CDR3aa: ASSQQGADYEKLF
j_gene: TRBJ1-4
abundance: .
v_gene: TRBV5-1

CDR3aa: ASSLDGQRGELF
j_gene: TRBJ2-2
abundance: .
v_gene: TRBV5-1

CDR3aa: ASSHLTGMNGYT
j_gene: TRBJ1-2
abundance: .
v_gene: TRBV4-1

CDR3aa: ASRSGQGTQPQH
j_gene: TRBJ1-5
abundance: few
v_gene: TRBV27

CDR3aa: ASSLFRDRLNTEAF
j_gene: TRBJ1-1
abundance: .
v_gene: TRBV28

CDR3aa: ASKRAGANVLT
j_gene: TRBJ2-6
abundance: once
v_gene: TRBV6-5

CDR3aa: ASSLSDRTQY
j_gene: TRBJ2-5
abundance: .
v_gene: TRBV7-2

CDR3aa: ASSQVLGGAVQETQY
j_gene: TRBJ2-5
abundance: .
v_gene: TRBV4-1

CDR3aa: ASSRTGTDTQY
j_gene: TRBJ2-3
abundance: .
v_gene: TRBV6-5

CDR3aa: AGDGTGGLSNSPLH
j_gene: TRBJ1-6
abundance: few
v_gene: TRBV30

CDR3aa: ASSLETSGGTDTQY
j_gene: TRBJ2-3
abundance: .
v_gene: TRBV5-4

CDR3aa: ASNRGGRDTQY
j_gene: TRBJ2-3
abundance: .
v_gene: TRBV2

CDR3aa: ASSTRDRVNYGYT
j_gene: TRBJ1-2
abundance: once
v_gene: TRBV5-6

CDR3aa: AWNIDRGNSPLH
j_gene: TRBJ1-6
abundance: .
v_gene: TRBV30

CDR3aa: ASSSHPTASTGELF
j_gene: TRBJ2-2
abundance: once
v_gene: TRBV11-3

CDR3aa: ASSLDRGSNSPLH
j_gene: TRBJ1-6
abundance: .
v_gene: TRBV11-3

CDR3aa: ASSWGQRERQH
j_gene: TRBJ1-5
abundance: .
v_gene: TRBV5-5

CDR3aa: ASSLEGRDRTTNYGYT
j_gene: TRBJ1-2
abundance: .
v_gene: TRBV11-3

CDR3aa: ASSPVIRSNEKLF
j_gene: TRBJ1-4
abundance: .
v_gene: TRBV5-1

CDR3aa: ASSLSVGRGNTEAF
j_gene: TRBJ1-1
abundance: few
v_gene: TRBV7-9

CDR3aa: ASSGDRYSNQPQH
j_gene: TRBJ1-5
abundance: .
v_gene: TRBV7-9

CDR3aa: ASSEVGHLGTEAF
j_gene: TRBJ1-1
abundance: .
v_gene: TRBV2

CDR3aa: ASSLGLAGDTQY
j_gene: TRBJ2-3
abundance: .
v_gene: TRBV14

CDR3aa: ASSVGLAGGHNEQF
j_gene: TRBJ2-1
abundance: once
v_gene: TRBV9

CDR3aa: AWRTNQPQH
j_gene: TRBJ1-5
abundance: .
v_gene: TRBV30

CDR3aa: ASSLEGLAGGETQY
j_gene: TRBJ2-5
abundance: .
v_gene: TRBV7-8

CDR3aa: ASSEAASRDKLF
j_gene: TRBJ1-4
abundance: few
v_gene: TRBV6-1

CDR3aa: ASTSQPGVNTEAF
j_gene: TRBJ1-1
abundance: once
v_gene: TRBV7-2

CDR3aa: ASSQYSSGVNNEQF
j_gene: TRBJ2-1
abundance: .
v_gene: TRBV14

CDR3aa: ASSLGQFTDTQY
j_gene: TRBJ2-3
abundance: .
v_gene: TRBV28

CDR3aa: ASSLGGSNEQF
j_gene: TRBJ2-1
abundance: .
v_gene: TRBV11-2

CDR3aa: ASSLDASGPRNEQF
j_gene: TRBJ2-1
abundance: .
v_gene: TRBV5-4

CDR3aa: ASSFQYYNEQF
j_gene: TRBJ2-1
abundance: .
v_gene: TRBV7-2